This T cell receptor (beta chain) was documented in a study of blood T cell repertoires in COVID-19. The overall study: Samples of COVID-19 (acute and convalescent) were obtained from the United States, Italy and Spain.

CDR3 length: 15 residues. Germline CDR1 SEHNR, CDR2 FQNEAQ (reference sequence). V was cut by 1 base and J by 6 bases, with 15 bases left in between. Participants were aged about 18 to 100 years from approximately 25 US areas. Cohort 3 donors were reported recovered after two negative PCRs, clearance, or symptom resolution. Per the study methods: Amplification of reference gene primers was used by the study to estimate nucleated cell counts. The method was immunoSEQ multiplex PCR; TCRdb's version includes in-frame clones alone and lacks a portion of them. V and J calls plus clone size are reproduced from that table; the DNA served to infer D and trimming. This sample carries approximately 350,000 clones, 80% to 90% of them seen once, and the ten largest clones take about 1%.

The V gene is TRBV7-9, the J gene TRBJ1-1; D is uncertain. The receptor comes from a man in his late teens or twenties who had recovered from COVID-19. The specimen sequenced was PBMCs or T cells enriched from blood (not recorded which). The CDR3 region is CASSLDPGSEAEAFF. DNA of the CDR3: TGTGCCAGCAGCTTAGACCCGGGATCAGAGGCTGAAGCTTTCTTT.